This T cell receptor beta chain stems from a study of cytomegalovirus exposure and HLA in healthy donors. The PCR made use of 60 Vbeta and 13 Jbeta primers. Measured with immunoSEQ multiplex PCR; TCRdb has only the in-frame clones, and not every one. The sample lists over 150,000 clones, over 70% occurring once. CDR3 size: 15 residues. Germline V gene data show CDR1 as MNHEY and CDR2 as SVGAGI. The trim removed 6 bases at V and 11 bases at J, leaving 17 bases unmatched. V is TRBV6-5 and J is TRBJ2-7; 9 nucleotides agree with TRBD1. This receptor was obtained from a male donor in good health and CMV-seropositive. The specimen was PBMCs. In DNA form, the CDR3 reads TGTGCCAGCAGCCCCCCGGGACAGGGTCGTCACAAGGAGTACTTC. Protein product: CASSPPGQGRHKEYF.